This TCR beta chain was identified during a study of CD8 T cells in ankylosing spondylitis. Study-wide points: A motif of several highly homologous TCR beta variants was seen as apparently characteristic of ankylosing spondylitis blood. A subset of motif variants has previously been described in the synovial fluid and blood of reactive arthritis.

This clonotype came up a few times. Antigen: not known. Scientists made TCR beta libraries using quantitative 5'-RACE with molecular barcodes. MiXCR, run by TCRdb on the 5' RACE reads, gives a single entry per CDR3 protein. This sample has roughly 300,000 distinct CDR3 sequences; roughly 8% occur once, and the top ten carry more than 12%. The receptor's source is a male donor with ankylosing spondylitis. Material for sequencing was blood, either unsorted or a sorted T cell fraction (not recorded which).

CDR3 sequence (DNA): TGTGCCAGCAGCTTATCGGCGACTGGCTACGAGCAGTACTTC. It translates to CASSLSATGYEQYF. The V gene is TRBV7-2, the J gene TRBJ2-7; D is ambiguous. This CDR3 is built from 14 residues. V dropped 2 bases and J dropped 3 bases, with 11 bases sitting between them. In germline, CDR1 is SGHTA, CDR2 FQGNSA.